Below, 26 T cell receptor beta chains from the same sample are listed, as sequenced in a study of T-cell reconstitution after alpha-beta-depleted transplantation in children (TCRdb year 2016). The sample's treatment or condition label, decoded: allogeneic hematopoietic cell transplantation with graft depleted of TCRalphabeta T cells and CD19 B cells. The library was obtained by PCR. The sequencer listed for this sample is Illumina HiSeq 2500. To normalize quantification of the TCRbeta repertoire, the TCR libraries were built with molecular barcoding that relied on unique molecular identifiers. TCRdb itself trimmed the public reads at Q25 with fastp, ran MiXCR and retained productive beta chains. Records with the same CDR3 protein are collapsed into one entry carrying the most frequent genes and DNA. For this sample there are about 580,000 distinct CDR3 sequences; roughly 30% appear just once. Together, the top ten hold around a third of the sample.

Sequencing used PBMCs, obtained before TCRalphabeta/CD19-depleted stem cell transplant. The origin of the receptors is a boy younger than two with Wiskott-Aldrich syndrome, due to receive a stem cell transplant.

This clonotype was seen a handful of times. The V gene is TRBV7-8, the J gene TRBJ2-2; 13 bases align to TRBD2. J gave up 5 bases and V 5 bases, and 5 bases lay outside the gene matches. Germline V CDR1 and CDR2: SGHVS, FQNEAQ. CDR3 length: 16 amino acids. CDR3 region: CASSPRLAGGTGELFF. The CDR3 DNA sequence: TGTGCCAGCAGCCCCCGACTAGCGGGAGGAACCGGGGAGCTGTTTTTT.

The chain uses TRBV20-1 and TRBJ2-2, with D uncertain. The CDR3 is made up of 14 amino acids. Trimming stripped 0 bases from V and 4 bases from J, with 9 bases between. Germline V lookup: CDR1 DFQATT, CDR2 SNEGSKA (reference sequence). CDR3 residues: CSARDPLGTGELFF. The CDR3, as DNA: TGCAGTGCTAGAGATCCCCTAGGCACCGGGGAGCTGTTTTTT.

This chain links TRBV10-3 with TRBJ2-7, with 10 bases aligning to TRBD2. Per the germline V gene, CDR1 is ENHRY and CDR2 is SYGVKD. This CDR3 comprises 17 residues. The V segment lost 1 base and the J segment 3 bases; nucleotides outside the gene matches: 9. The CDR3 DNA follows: TGTGCCATCAGTGAGTATCGCACGGGACTAGCGAGCTACGAGCAGTACTTC. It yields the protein CAISEYRTGLASYEQYF.

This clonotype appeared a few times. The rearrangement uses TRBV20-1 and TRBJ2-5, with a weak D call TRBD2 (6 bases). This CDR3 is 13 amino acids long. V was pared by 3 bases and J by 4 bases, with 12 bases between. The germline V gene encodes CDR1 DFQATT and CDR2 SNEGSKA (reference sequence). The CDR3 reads CSASGSKRETQYF. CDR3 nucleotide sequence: TGCAGTGCTAGCGGGAGTAAGAGAGAGACCCAGTACTTC.

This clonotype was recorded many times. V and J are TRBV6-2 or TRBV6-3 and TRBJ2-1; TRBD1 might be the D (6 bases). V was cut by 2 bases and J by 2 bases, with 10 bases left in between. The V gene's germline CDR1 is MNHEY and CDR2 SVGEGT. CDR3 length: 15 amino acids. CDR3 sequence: CASSYERTAYNEQFF. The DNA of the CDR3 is TGTGCCAGCAGTTACGAGAGGACAGCCTACAATGAGCAGTTCTTC.

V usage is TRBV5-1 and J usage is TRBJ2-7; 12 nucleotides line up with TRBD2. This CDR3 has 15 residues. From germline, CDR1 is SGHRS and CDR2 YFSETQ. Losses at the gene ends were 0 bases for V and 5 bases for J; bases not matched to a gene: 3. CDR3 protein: CASSLEPSGRDEQYF. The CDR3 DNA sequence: TGCGCCAGCAGCTTGGAGCCTAGCGGGAGGGACGAGCAGTACTTC.

CDR3 nucleotides: TGCGCCAGCAGCTTGGTAAAACCGGGACCATTAAATGAGCAGTTCTTC. Its protein is CASSLVKPGPLNEQFF. This rearrangement joins TRBV5-1 to TRBJ2-1; D possibly matches TRBD1 or TRBD2 (5 bases each). The ends were cut back, 0 bases at V and 7 bases at J, with 17 bases in the middle. Germline V gives CDR1 SGHRS, CDR2 YFSETQ. This CDR3 spans 16 amino acids.

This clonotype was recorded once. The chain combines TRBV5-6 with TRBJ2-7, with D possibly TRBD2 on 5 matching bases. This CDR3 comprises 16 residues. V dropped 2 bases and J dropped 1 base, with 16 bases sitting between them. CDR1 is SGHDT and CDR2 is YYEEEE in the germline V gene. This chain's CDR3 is CASSFYGERPSYEQYF. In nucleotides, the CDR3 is TGTGCCAGCAGCTTTTATGGGGAGCGGCCTTCCTACGAGCAGTACTTC.

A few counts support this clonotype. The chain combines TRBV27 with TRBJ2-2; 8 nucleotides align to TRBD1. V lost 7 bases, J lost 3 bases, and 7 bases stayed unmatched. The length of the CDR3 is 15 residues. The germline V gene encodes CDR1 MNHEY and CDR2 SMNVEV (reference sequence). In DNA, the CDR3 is TGTGCCAGCAACTCCAGGGGGCTCGACACCGGGGAGCTGTTTTTT. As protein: CASNSRGLDTGELFF.

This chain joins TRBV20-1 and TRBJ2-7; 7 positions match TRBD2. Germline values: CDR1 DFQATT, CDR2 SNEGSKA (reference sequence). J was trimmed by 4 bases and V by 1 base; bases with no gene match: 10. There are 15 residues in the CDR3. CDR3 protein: CSARVRGRAPYEQYF. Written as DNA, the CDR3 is TGCAGTGCTAGAGTAAGAGGGAGGGCCCCTTACGAGCAGTACTTC.

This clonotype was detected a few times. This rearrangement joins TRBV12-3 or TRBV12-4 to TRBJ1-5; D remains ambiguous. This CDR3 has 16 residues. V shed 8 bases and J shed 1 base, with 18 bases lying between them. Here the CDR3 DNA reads TGTGCCAGCCAACCACTTGGGGTGGGGAGCAATCAGCCCCAGCATTTT. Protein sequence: CASQPLGVGSNQPQHF.

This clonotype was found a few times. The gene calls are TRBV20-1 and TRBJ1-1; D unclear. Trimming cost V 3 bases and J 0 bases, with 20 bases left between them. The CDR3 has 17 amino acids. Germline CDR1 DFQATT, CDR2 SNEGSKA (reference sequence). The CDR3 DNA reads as TGCAGTGCTAGGGAGGAAAGGGTTGGTTTGGTGAACACTGAAGCTTTCTTT. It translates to CSAREERVGLVNTEAFF.

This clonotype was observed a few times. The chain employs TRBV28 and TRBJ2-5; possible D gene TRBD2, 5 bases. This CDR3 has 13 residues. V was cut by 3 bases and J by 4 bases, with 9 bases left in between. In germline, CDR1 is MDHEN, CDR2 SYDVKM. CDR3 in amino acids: CASSFVGRETQYF. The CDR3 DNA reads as TGTGCCAGCAGTTTTGTAGGGAGAGAGACCCAGTACTTC. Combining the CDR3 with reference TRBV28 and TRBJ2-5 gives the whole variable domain DVKVTQSSRYLVKRTGEKVFLECVQDMDHENMFWYRQDPGLGLRLIYFSYDVKMKEKGDIPEGYSVSREKKERFSLILESASTNQTSMYLCASSFVGRETQYFGPGTRLLVL.

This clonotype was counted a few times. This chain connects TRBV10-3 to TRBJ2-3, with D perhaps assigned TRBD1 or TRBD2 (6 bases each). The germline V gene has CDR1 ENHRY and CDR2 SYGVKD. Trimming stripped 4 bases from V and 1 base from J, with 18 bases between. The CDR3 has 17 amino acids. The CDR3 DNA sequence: TGTGCCATCAGTGTTATCAGGGGAGGTTCGGGCACAGATACGCAGTATTTT. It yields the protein CAISVIRGGSGTDTQYF.

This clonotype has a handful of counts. The CDR3 sequence: CASSLSQGGSGGELFF. For the CDR3, the DNA is TGCGCCAGCAGCTTGTCACAGGGGGGATCTGGCGGGGAGCTGTTTTTT. The rearrangement joins TRBV5-1 to TRBJ2-2; 8 positions match TRBD1. CDR3 size: 16 residues. Trimming took 1 base from V and 7 from J; bases not matched to a gene: 9. Germline V gives CDR1 SGHRS, CDR2 YFSETQ.

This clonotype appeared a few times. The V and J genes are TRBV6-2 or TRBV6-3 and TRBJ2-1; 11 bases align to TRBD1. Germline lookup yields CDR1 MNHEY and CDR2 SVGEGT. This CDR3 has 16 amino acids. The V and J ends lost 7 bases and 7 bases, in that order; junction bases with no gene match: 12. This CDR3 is CASKNAGTGGGNEQFF. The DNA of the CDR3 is TGTGCCAGCAAAAATGCCGGGACAGGGGGTGGTAATGAGCAGTTCTTC.

The CDR3 is CASRSRALGLARPKNIQYF. In DNA, the CDR3 is TGTGCCAGCAGAAGCAGAGCTCTGGGACTAGCGCGACCCAAAAACATTCAGTACTTC. The gene calls are TRBV28 and TRBJ2-4; 10 bases map to TRBD2. CDR1 and CDR2 (germline): MDHEN, SYDVKM. The junction had 16 bases not matched to a gene; V was cut back by 6 bases and J by 2 bases. This CDR3 has 19 amino acids.

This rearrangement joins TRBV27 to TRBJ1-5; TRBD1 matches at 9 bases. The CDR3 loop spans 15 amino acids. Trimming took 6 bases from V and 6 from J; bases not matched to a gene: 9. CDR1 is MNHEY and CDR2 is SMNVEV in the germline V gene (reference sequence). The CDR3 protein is CASRGTGLTIQPQHF. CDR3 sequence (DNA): TGTGCCAGCAGGGGGACAGGGCTAACGATTCAGCCCCAGCATTTT.

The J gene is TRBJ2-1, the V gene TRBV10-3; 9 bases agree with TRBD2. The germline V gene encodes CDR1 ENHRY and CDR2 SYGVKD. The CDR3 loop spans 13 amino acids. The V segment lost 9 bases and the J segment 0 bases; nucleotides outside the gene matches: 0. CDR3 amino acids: CAMREGSYNEQFF. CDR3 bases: TGTGCCATGCGGGAGGGCTCCTACAATGAGCAGTTCTTC.

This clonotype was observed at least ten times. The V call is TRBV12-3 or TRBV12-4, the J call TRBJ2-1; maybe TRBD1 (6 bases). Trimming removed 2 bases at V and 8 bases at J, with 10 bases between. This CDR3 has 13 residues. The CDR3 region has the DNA TGTGCCAGCAGTTTAAGGGGGAGCGATGAGCAGTTCTTC. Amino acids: CASSLRGSDEQFF.

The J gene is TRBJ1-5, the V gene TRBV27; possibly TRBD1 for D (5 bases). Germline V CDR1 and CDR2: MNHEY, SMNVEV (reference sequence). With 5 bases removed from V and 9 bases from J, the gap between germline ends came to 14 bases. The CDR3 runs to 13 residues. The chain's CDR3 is CASSERQGGPQHF. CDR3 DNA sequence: TGTGCCAGCAGTGAAAGGCAGGGAGGGCCCCAGCATTTT.

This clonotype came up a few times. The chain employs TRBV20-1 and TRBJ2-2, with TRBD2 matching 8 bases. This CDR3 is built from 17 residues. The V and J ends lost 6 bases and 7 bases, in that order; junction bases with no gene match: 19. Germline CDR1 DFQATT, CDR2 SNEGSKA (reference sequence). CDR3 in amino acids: CSAFPVSGGRSIGELFF. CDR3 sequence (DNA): TGCAGTGCCTTCCCCGTATCGGGAGGGCGTTCCATCGGGGAGCTGTTTTTT.

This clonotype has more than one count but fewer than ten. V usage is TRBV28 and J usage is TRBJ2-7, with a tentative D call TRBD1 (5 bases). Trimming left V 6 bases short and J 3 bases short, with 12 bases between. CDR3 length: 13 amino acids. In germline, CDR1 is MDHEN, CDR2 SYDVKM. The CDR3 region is CASSIGVGYEQYF. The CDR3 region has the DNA TGTGCCAGCAGCATAGGGGTCGGCTACGAGCAGTACTTC.

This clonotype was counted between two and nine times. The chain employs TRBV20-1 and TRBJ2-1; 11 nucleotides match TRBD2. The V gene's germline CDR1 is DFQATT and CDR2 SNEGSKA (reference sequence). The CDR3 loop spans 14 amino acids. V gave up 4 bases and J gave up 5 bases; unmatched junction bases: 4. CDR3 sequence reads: CSAITSGGHNEQFF. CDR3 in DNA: TGCAGTGCTATTACTAGCGGGGGCCACAATGAGCAGTTCTTC.

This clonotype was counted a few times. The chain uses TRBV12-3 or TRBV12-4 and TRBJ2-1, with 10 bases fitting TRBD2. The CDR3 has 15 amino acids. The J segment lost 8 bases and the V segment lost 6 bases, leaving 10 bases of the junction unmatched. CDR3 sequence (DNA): TGTGCCAGCAGATCGGGGGGACTAGCGTCCGATGAGCAGTTCTTC. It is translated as CASRSGGLASDEQFF.

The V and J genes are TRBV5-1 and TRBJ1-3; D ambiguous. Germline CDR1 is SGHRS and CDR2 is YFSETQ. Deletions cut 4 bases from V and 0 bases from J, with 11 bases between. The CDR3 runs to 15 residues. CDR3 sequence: CASSHGPSSGNTIYF. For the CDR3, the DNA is TGCGCCAGCAGCCACGGACCGTCCTCTGGAAACACCATATATTTT.